This T cell receptor beta chain was found in a study of vaccination and CD4 T cells after COVID-19. Looking at the study overall: Samples after vaccination came a median roughly 74 days past dose two, ranging 14 to 241. Cells were stimulated with overlapping spike peptides from SARS-CoV-2, HCoV-NL63, HCoV-OC43 and HCoV-229E.

The germline gives CDR1 SGDLS, CDR2 YYNGEE. V was trimmed by 3 bases and J by 4 bases, leaving 9 bases between them. CDR3 length: 13 residues. There are a few counts of this clonotype. The antigen is undetermined. The Oncomine TCR Beta short-read assay was applied to DNA of cultured CD4+ T cells. MiXCR was run by TCRdb on the PCR reads, yielding one entry per CDR3 protein. This sample has about 20,000 distinct CDR3 sequences, with roughly two fifths found just once. Sample treatment: roughly 11-day PBMC culture with coronavirus spike peptide pools or control peptides (ViraFEST assay). Culture conditions combined roughly 2 million PBMCs per well with 10 IU/ml IL-2 and roughly 9.1 ug/ml peptide pools.

This receptor was obtained from a human donor who had recovered from COVID-19. This chain connects TRBV9 to TRBJ2-3; D possibly corresponds to TRBD1 (5 bases). The sample was CD4+ T cells from blood, cultured in vitro. CDR3 bases: TGTGCCAGCAGCGCCTGGGGCCCAGATACGCAGTATTTT. Translation: CASSAWGPDTQYF.